Listed below are T cell receptor beta chains from one sample, sequenced in a study of T cell repertoires in cytomegalovirus infection. One entry per CDR3 protein results from TCRdb running MiXCR on the reads. The data hold 20,000 to 25,000 distinct CDR3 sequences, with 35% to 45% observed a single time. For these TCRs, the target antigens are not known. The sample in question was CD8+ T cells from cultured PBMCs, obtained from culture after CMV antigen stimulation. The receptor set was obtained from a human donor in good health (CMV status not recorded). Some clones in this sample may be carry-over from other donors' samples. CDR3s include the opening cysteine and the closing phenylalanine or tryptophan. The order of the fields is J gene, clone size, D gene, V gene, CDR3 protein, CDR3 DNA. A D gene is named only where the DNA matches it firmly. Size tells how often a clone was seen (once, few, many) or the class of an expanded clone, and some rows leave it out.

TRBJ2-1,-,-,TRBV28,CASRGEDPNEQFF,TGTGCCAGCAGAGGGGAGGACCCCAATGAGCAGTTCTTC
TRBJ1-1,few,-,TRBV4-1,CASSQGIENTEAFF,TGCGCCAGCAGCCAGGGGATAGAGAACACTGAAGCTTTCTTT
TRBJ2-3,few,-,TRBV11-1,CASSLGITDTQYF,TGTGCCAGCAGCTTAGGAATCACAGATACGCAGTATTTT
TRBJ1-1,-,-,TRBV7-2,CASSSGINTEAFF,TGTGCCAGCAGCTCTGGCATAAACACTGAAGCTTTCTTT
TRBJ1-1,many,-,TRBV12-3/TRBV12-4,CASSSGPATEAFF,TGTGCCAGCAGCTCTGGACCGGCCACTGAAGCTTTCTTT
TRBJ2-7,-,-,TRBV27,CASSLVSGTSSYEQYF,TGTGCCAGCAGTTTAGTGTCGGGGACCAGCTCCTACGAGCAGTACTTC
TRBJ2-2,-,-,TRBV6-2/TRBV6-3,CASSRPWGELFF,TGTGCCAGCAGTCGACCCTGGGGGGAGCTGTTTTTT
TRBJ2-3,-,TRBD1,TRBV6-5,CASSYSLNGQGKPDTQYF,TGTGCCAGCAGTTACTCGTTAAACGGACAGGGAAAGCCAGATACGCAGTATTTT
TRBJ2-3,many,TRBD2,TRBV19,CASSIDELAGIKAGTDTQYF,TGTGCCAGTAGTATAGATGAACTAGCGGGGATTAAGGCTGGCACAGATACGCAGTATTTT
TRBJ2-7,many,TRBD1,TRBV12-3/TRBV12-4,CASSLRQGQDEQYF,TGTGCCAGCAGTTTAAGACAGGGCCAGGACGAGCAGTACTTC
TRBJ2-3,few,-,TRBV27,CASSRFPGSDTQYF,TGTGCCAGCAGTCGATTTCCAGGGTCAGATACGCAGTATTTT
TRBJ2-5,once,-,TRBV7-3,CASSLSGAQETQYF,TGTGCCAGCAGCCTGTCGGGAGCCCAAGAGACCCAGTACTTC
TRBJ1-6,-,-,TRBV7-4,CASSARESNSPLHF,TGTGCCAGCAGCGCCCGGGAGTCCAATTCACCCCTCCACTTT
TRBJ1-1,-,-,TRBV6-5,CASSGDNEAFF,TGTGCCAGCAGTGGGGACAATGAAGCTTTCTTT
TRBJ1-2,many,-,TRBV4-1,CASSQDASSGSHGYTF,TGCGCCAGCAGCCAAGATGCCTCGTCAGGGAGTCATGGCTACACCTTC